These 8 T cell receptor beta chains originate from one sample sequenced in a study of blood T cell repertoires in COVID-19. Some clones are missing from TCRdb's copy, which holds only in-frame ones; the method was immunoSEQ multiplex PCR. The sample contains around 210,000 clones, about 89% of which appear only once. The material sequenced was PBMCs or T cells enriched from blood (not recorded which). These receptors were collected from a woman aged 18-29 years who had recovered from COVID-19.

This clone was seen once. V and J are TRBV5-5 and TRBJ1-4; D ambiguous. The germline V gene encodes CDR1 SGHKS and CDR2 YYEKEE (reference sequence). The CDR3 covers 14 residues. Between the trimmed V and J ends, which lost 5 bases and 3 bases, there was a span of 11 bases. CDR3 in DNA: TGTGCCAGCAGATCGCAGGTGTCTAATGAAAAACTGTTTTTT. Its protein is CASRSQVSNEKLFF.

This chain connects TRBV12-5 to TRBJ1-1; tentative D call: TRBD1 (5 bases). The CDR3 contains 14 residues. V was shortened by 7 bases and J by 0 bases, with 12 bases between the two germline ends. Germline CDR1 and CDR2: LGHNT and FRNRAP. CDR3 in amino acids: CASALDSLNTEAFF. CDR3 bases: TGTGCTAGTGCCCTCGACAGTTTGAACACTGAAGCTTTCTTT. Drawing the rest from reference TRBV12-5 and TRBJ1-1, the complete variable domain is DARVTQTPRHKVTEMGQEVTMRCQPILGHNTVFWYRQTMMQGLELLAYFRNRAPLDDSGMPKDRFSAEMPDATLATLKIQPSEPRDSAVYFCASALDSLNTEAFFGQGTRLTVV.

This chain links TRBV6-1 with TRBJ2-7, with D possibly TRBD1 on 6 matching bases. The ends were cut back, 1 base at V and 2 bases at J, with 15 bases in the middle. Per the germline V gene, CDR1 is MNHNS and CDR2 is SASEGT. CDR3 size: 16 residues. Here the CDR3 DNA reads TGTGCCAGCAGTGAAGAAAACCCCAGGGGCACCTACGAGCAGTACTTC. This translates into CASSEENPRGTYEQYF.

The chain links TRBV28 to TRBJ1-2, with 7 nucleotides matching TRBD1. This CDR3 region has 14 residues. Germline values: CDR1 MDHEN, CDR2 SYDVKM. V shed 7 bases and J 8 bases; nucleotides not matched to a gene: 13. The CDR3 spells CASKGPGQEEGYTF. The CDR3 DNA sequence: TGTGCCAGCAAGGGGCCCGGACAGGAGGAGGGCTACACCTTC.

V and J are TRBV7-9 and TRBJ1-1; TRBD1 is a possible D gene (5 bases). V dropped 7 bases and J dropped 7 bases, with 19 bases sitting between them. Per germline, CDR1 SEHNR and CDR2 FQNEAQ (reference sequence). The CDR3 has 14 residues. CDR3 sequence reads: CASTLKGESSEAFF. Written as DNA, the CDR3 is TGTGCCAGCACCCTGAAAGGGGAATCGAGTGAAGCTTTCTTT.

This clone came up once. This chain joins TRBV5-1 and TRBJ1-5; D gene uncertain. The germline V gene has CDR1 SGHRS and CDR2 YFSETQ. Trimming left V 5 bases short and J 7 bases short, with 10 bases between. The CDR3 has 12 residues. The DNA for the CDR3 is TGCGCCAGCAGGCGGATTCCGCAGCCCCAGCATTTT. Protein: CASRRIPQPQHF.

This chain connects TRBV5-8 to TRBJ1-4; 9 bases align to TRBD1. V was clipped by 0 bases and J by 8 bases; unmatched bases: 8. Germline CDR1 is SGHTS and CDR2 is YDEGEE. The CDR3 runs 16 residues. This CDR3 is CASSLGVDRGREKLFF. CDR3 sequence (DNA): TGTGCCAGCAGCTTGGGGGTGGACAGGGGACGCGAAAAACTGTTTTTT.

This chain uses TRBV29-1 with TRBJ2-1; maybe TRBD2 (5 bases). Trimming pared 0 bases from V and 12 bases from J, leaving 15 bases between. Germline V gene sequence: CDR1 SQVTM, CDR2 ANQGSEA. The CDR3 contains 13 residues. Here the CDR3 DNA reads TGCAGCGTTGAAGATCGTGAGGGCATTGGGCAGTTCTTC. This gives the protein CSVEDREGIGQFF.